These 21 T cell receptor beta chains share one sample of origin, sequenced in a study of blood T cell repertoires in COVID-19. Sequencing was performed with immunoSEQ multiplex PCR; in TCRdb, only in-frame clones are kept and a portion is missing. This sample yields around 170,000 clones, of which about 87% are seen a single time; around 25% belongs to the top ten. The material sequenced was peripheral blood. These receptors were collected from a man in his 60s with acute or convalescent COVID-19.

This clone was found once. This chain links TRBV9 with TRBJ2-1; tentatively, D is TRBD1 (5 bases). Trimming removed 4 bases at V and 5 bases at J, with 10 bases between. Germline loops: CDR1 SGDLS, CDR2 YYNGEE. CDR3 length equals 13 residues. CDR3 DNA sequence: TGTGCCAGCAGCCCACAGGTGAACAATGAGCAGTTCTTC. Its protein is CASSPQVNNEQFF.

V and J are TRBV19 and TRBJ2-7; 8 bases align to TRBD1. The CDR3 spans 15 residues. J was trimmed by 2 bases and V by 1 base; bases with no gene match: 4. The germline CDR1 and CDR2 sequences are LNHDA and SQIVND (reference sequence). The CDR3 loop reads CASSIGAGGTYEQYF. The CDR3 DNA follows: TGTGCCAGTAGTATAGGAGCAGGGGGCACCTACGAGCAGTACTTC. Filled out from reference TRBV19 and TRBJ2-7, the complete variable domain reads DGGITQSPKYLFRKEGQNVTLSCEQNLNHDAMYWYRQDPGQGLRLIYYSQIVNDFQKGDIAEGYSVSREKKESFPLTVTSAQKNPTAFYLCASSIGAGGTYEQYFGPGTRLTVT.

The rearrangement uses TRBV15 and TRBJ1-6; 9 bases line up with TRBD1. The CDR3 sequence is 18 residues long. V lost 0 bases and J lost 6; bases outside the gene matches: 9. The germline V gene has CDR1 LNHNV and CDR2 YYDKDF (reference sequence). The CDR3 spells CATSRDRGTGSINSPLHF. The DNA of the CDR3 is TGTGCCACCAGCAGAGATCGGGGGACAGGGTCGATTAATTCACCCCTCCACTTT.

The rearrangement joins TRBV21-1 to TRBJ1-2. TRBV21-1 counts as a pseudogene. The CDR3 has 13 amino acids. The CDR3 reads CAGDLKGGYGYTF. The CDR3 DNA follows: TGTGCCGGAGACCTAAAGGGAGGCTATGGCTACACCTTC.

V and J are TRBV6-5 and TRBJ2-7, with 9 bases that match TRBD1. The CDR3 is 14 amino acids. The V segment lost 6 bases and the J segment 6 bases; nucleotides outside the gene matches: 9. Looked up from germline, CDR1 is MNHEY and CDR2 is SVGAGI. The CDR3 DNA sequence: TGTGCCAGCAGCCCCCCGGGACAGGGTGGCGAGCAGTACTTC. This gives the protein CASSPPGQGGEQYF.

V and J are TRBV5-1 and TRBJ1-2; TRBD1 matches 10 bases. V lost 0 bases, J lost 0 bases, and 8 bases stayed unmatched. This CDR3 has 18 residues. Germline loops: CDR1 SGHRS, CDR2 YFSETQ. CDR3 sequence: CASSLAETGGPANYGYTF. The DNA for the CDR3 is TGCGCCAGCAGCTTGGCCGAGACAGGGGGCCCAGCTAACTATGGCTACACCTTC.

The chain links TRBV5-3 to TRBJ1-4; D possibly corresponds to TRBD1 (6 bases). TRBV5-3 is classed as an ORF, of uncertain function. This CDR3 is 14 amino acids long. Between the trimmed V and J ends, which lost 3 bases and 8 bases, there was a span of 14 bases. CDR3 coding DNA: TGTGCCAGAAGCTCCAGGGGAATCGGCGAAAAACTGTTTTTT. Translation gives CARSSRGIGEKLFF.

The chain has TRBV10-3 and TRBJ1-3; D gene ambiguous. Between the trimmed V and J ends, which lost 3 bases and 0 bases, there was a span of 6 bases. Looked up from germline, CDR1 is ENHRY and CDR2 is SYGVKD. This CDR3 is built from 14 residues. CDR3 residues: CAISDSRSGNTIYF. CDR3 sequence (DNA): TGTGCCATCAGTGATTCTCGCTCTGGAAACACCATATATTTT.

This rearrangement joins TRBV2 to TRBJ1-5; a weak D match, TRBD1 (5 bases). This CDR3 contains 12 residues. V lost 9 bases and J 2 bases, leaving 8 bases between the germline ends. Germline V gives CDR1 SNHLY, CDR2 FYNNEI. CDR3: CASGAGNQPQHF. CDR3 DNA sequence: TGTGCCAGTGGGGCGGGCAATCAGCCCCAGCATTTT.

The V and J genes are TRBV6-2 or TRBV6-3 and TRBJ1-5; D call uncertain. Germline CDR1 reads MNHEY; CDR2 reads SVGEGT. This CDR3 is built from 14 residues. V was shortened by 0 bases and J by 2 bases, with 5 bases between the two germline ends. Written as DNA, the CDR3 is TGTGCCAGCAGTTACTCCGAGGGCAATCAGCCCCAGCATTTT. The encoded protein is CASSYSEGNQPQHF.

V is TRBV21-1 and J is TRBJ2-7; the table's D call TRBD2 went unverified against the DNA. TRBV21-1 is a recognized pseudogene. This CDR3 has 19 residues. CDR3 protein: CASSPRLLAPGVPNYEQYF. DNA for the CDR3: TGTGCCAGCAGCCCTCGGCTACTAGCGCCGGGGGTTCCTAACTACGAGCAGTACTTC.

The chain is built from TRBV6-1 and TRBJ1-2, with no clear D. The V gene's germline CDR1 is MNHNS and CDR2 SASEGT. V lost 2 bases and J lost 5, with 15 bases in between. CDR3 length: 15 amino acids. The CDR3 sequence: CASSENDGHVYGYTF. The CDR3 bases are TGTGCCAGCAGTGAAAATGATGGGCACGTTTATGGCTACACCTTC.

This chain joins TRBV5-1 and TRBJ2-5; 11 nucleotides align to TRBD2. The germline V gene has CDR1 SGHRS and CDR2 YFSETQ. The CDR3 has 15 amino acids. Unmatched junction bases numbered 3, after V lost 4 bases and J lost 1 base. The CDR3 sequence is CASSLAGGPQETQYF. Here the CDR3 DNA reads TGCGCCAGCAGCCTAGCGGGGGGCCCCCAAGAGACCCAGTACTTC.

This clone was recorded a few times. This sequence joins TRBV10-1 and TRBJ1-3; TRBD1 aligns across 9 bases. Germline assignment: CDR1 WNHNN and CDR2 SYGVQD (reference sequence). CDR3 length: 14 residues. The V and J ends lost 8 bases and 4 bases, in that order; junction bases with no gene match: 6. The CDR3 spells CASSGQGKGNTIYF. The CDR3, as DNA: TGCGCCAGCTCCGGACAGGGGAAAGGAAACACCATATATTTT.

The chain is built from TRBV6-5 and TRBJ1-4, with D unclear. Germline values: CDR1 MNHEY, CDR2 SVGAGI. The CDR3 runs to 15 residues. Trimming shortened V by 0 bases and J by 0 bases, and 5 bases separated the two germline ends. CDR3 sequence: CASSYSPATNEKLFF. The CDR3 DNA reads TGTGCCAGCAGTTACTCGCCAGCAACTAATGAAAAACTGTTTTTT.

This chain uses TRBV21-1 with TRBJ2-1; the table's D gene call, TRBD1, was not cross checked with the DNA. TRBV21-1 is deemed a pseudogene. This CDR3 region has 14 residues. The CDR3 sequence is CASSKSDRGNEQFF. The CDR3 region has the DNA TGTGCCAGCAGCAAATCGGACAGGGGTAATGAGCAGTTCTTC.

The chain recombines TRBV21-1 with TRBJ1-1; TRBD1 reflects the table's D call only, with no check against the DNA. TRBV21-1 corresponds to a pseudogene. The CDR3 is 13 residues long. The CDR3 nucleotides are TGTGCCAGCAGCAATCCCCCGACAGTTGAAGCTTTCTTT. Translation: CASSNPPTVEAFF.

This clone was counted a single time. The chain has TRBV5-1 and TRBJ1-2; 11 bases align to TRBD1. CDR3 length equals 15 residues. After removal of 4 bases from V and 6 bases from J, the junction contained 8 bases not matched to a gene. Germline loops: CDR1 SGHRS, CDR2 YFSETQ. The CDR3 DNA sequence: TGCGCCAGCAGCGGACCGGGACAGGGGGTGGATGGCTACACCTTC. Encoded protein: CASSGPGQGVDGYTF.

The chain is built from TRBV7-3 and TRBJ2-3; D may be TRBD1 (6 bases). The CDR3 extends over 12 amino acids. With 5 bases removed from V and 8 bases from J, the gap between germline ends came to 11 bases. Germline CDR1 reads SGHTA; CDR2 reads FQGTGA. CDR3: CASSETGGTQYF. The CDR3 DNA sequence: TGTGCCAGCAGCGAGACAGGAGGTACGCAGTATTTT.

This rearrangement joins TRBV10-3 to TRBJ2-3; D is perhaps TRBD2 (5 bases). Germline V gene sequence: CDR1 ENHRY, CDR2 SYGVKD. V was pared by 1 base and J by 6 bases, with 11 bases between. This CDR3 region has 14 residues. The CDR3 reads CAISELARADTQYF. CDR3 DNA sequence: TGTGCCATCAGTGAGTTAGCGAGGGCGGATACGCAGTATTTT.

With regard to this clone: Other DNA sequences in the sample encode the same CDR3. The chain links TRBV10-3 to TRBJ2-3, with 10 bases lining up with TRBD1. The CDR3 is 15 amino acids. Unmatched junction bases numbered 3, after V lost 2 bases and J lost 4 bases. The germline CDR1 and CDR2 sequences are ENHRY and SYGVKD. The CDR3 DNA follows: TGTGCCATCAGTGAGGGAGGACAGGGGGCAGATACGCAGTATTTT. Translating gives CAISEGGQGADTQYF.